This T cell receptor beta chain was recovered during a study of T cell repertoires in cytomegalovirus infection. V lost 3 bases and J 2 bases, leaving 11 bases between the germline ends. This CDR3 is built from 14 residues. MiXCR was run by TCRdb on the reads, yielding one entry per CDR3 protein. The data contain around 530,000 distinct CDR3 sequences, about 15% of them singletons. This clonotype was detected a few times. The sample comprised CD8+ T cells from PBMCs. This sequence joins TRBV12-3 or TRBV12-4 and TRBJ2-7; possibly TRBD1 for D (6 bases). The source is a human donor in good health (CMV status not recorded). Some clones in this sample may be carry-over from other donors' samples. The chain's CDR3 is CASSFGTQTYEQYF. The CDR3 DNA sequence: TGTGCCAGCAGTTTTGGGACACAGACCTACGAGCAGTACTTC.